Each of the 27 T cell receptor beta chains below was sequenced from the same sample in a study of OX40 agonist ivuxolimab in advanced cancers. Library method: the immunoSEQ multiplex PCR assay. TCRdb took over this immuneACCESS table, retaining in-frame rearrangements with V and J assigned. Such tables are incomplete; in checked studies, under half of the missing clones stem from an unresolved V gene, and the remainder is unexplained. The sample data list 70,000 to 80,000 clones, and about 90% of these were observed just once. In total, the top ten clones hold 1.3% of the sample. The sample was CD4+ or CD8+ T cells sorted from blood, taken in a trial of the OX40 agonist ivuxolimab. The receptors come from an adult with an advanced solid tumor such as melanoma, head and neck, liver or kidney cancer.

The chain links TRBV27 to TRBJ1-6; D might be TRBD1 (6 bases). From germline, CDR1 is MNHEY and CDR2 SMNVEV (reference sequence). V shed 5 bases and J shed 9 bases, with 14 bases lying between them. The CDR3 loop spans 14 amino acids. The CDR3 nucleotides are TGTGCCAGCAGTGGGGGCCTCAAGGGTTCACCCCTCCACTTT. Translation: CASSGGLKGSPLHF.

The chain is built from TRBV18 and TRBJ2-1, with 7 bases that match TRBD2. Unmatched junction bases numbered 2, after V lost 6 bases and J lost 3 bases. Germline loops: CDR1 KGHSH, CDR2 LQKENI. The CDR3 totals 13 residues. CDR3 amino acids: CASSAGDYNEQFF. Here the CDR3 DNA reads TGTGCCAGCTCGGCGGGGGACTACAATGAGCAGTTCTTC.

The chain uses TRBV6-6 and TRBJ1-1; unclear D gene. V lost 2 bases, J lost 4 bases, and 11 bases lay in between. Per the germline V gene, CDR1 is MNHNY and CDR2 is SVGAGI (reference sequence). The CDR3 has 14 amino acids. The CDR3 sequence is CASSYGATGTEAFF. CDR3 nucleotide sequence: TGTGCCAGCAGTTACGGCGCAACTGGCACTGAAGCTTTCTTT.

The rearrangement uses TRBV18 and TRBJ2-3; unclear D gene. The CDR3 runs 12 residues. The germline V gene encodes CDR1 KGHSH and CDR2 LQKENI. V was shortened by 5 bases and J by 1 base, with 4 bases between the two germline ends. CDR3 loop: CASSGGTDTQYF. In DNA, the CDR3 is TGTGCCAGCTCAGGGGGCACAGATACGCAGTATTTT.

The chain joins TRBV5-4 to TRBJ2-7, with 11 positions matching TRBD2. V lost 4 bases, J lost 2 bases, and 11 bases stayed unmatched. The germline V gene encodes CDR1 SGHNT and CDR2 YYREEE (reference sequence). CDR3 length: 17 amino acids. CDR3 region: CASSKTLAGGRPYEQYF. Here the CDR3 DNA reads TGTGCCAGCAGCAAGACCCTAGCGGGAGGCAGGCCCTACGAGCAGTACTTC.

The chain employs TRBV2 and TRBJ2-5; maybe TRBD1 (6 bases). The V end lost 6 bases, the J end lost 1 base, and 9 bases lay between the germline ends. The CDR3 length is 13 residues. Per germline, CDR1 SNHLY and CDR2 FYNNEI. The CDR3 DNA sequence: TGTGCCAGCAGCGGACAGATCCAAGAGACCCAGTACTTC. Translation: CASSGQIQETQYF.

This clone has a single count. The chain links TRBV5-5 to TRBJ2-3; 8 bases align to TRBD2. The germline V gene encodes CDR1 SGHKS and CDR2 YYEKEE (reference sequence). The CDR3 runs to 15 residues. V trimming: 3 bases; J trimming: 1 base; junction bases outside the gene matches: 4. The CDR3 region is CASSSMTSGTDTQYF. CDR3 sequence (DNA): TGTGCCAGCAGCTCAATGACTAGCGGCACAGATACGCAGTATTTT.

The chain combines TRBV10-3 with TRBJ2-7, with D possibly being TRBD1 (6 bases). Trimming removed 6 bases at V and 3 bases at J, with 15 bases between. The germline CDR1 and CDR2 sequences are ENHRY and SYGVKD. The CDR3 consists of 14 residues. CDR3 protein: CAIRDTGKRYEQYF. The CDR3 nucleotides are TGTGCCATCAGAGATACAGGGAAACGCTACGAGCAGTACTTC.

This clone was found once. The chain carries TRBV7-9 and TRBJ1-3, with D uncertain. V was trimmed by 5 bases and J by 4 bases, leaving 18 bases between them. The CDR3 loop spans 16 amino acids. The germline V gene encodes CDR1 SEHNR and CDR2 FQNEAQ (reference sequence). DNA of the CDR3: TGTGCCAGCAGCCCCCTGGGCAGAAGCACAGGAAACACCATATATTTT. Encoded protein: CASSPLGRSTGNTIYF.

The V and J genes are TRBV18 and TRBJ2-7; D is unresolved. The CDR3 extends over 12 amino acids. Trimming removed 5 bases at V and 4 bases at J, with 9 bases between. Germline V gives CDR1 KGHSH, CDR2 LQKENI. CDR3 bases: TGTGCCAGCTCATCGATAGAATACGAGCAGTACTTC. This codes for CASSSIEYEQYF.

The V and J genes are TRBV4-1 and TRBJ2-1, with 11 bases lining up with TRBD2. The CDR3 loop spans 15 amino acids. CDR1 and CDR2 (germline): MGHRA, YSYEKL. Trimming removed 5 bases from V and 5 bases from J; junction bases left unmatched: 5. Here the CDR3 reads CASSVLAGEHNEQFF. Written as DNA, the CDR3 is TGCGCCAGCAGCGTACTAGCGGGGGAACACAATGAGCAGTTCTTC.

The gene calls are TRBV10-3 and TRBJ2-5; no firm D call. The length of the CDR3 is 12 residues. In germline, CDR1 is ENHRY, CDR2 SYGVKD. V lost 6 bases and J lost 5, with 10 bases in between. This CDR3 is CAIRDRRETQYF. CDR3 coding DNA: TGTGCCATCAGAGATCGCCGGGAGACCCAGTACTTC.

This clone is labeled as medium-sized (0.01 to 0.1%). The genes are TRBV5-3 and TRBJ2-7; D gene unclear. TRBV5-3 is filed as an ORF, its function uncertain. The CDR3 loop spans 13 amino acids. The V gene lost 1 base and the J gene lost 2 bases, with 7 bases spanning the gap. The CDR3 is CARSLTAAYEQYF. The DNA for the CDR3 is TGTGCCAGAAGCTTGACAGCAGCCTACGAGCAGTACTTC.

This chain uses TRBV5-6 with TRBJ2-7; weak D call: TRBD1 (5 bases). CDR1 and CDR2 (germline): SGHDT, YYEEEE. CDR3 length: 11 residues. Trimming pared 4 bases from V and 5 bases from J, leaving 7 bases between. The CDR3 sequence is CASSRGHEQYF. The CDR3 DNA is TGTGCCAGCAGCAGGGGCCACGAGCAGTACTTC.

The rearrangement links TRBV10-3 to TRBJ2-7; 9 positions match TRBD1. This CDR3 is 14 amino acids long. Germline trimming cut 4 bases from V and 5 bases from J; bases unmatched to any gene: 6. Germline V gives CDR1 ENHRY, CDR2 SYGVKD. The CDR3 spells CAISVGGQGDEQYF. The DNA of the CDR3 is TGTGCCATCAGTGTAGGGGGACAGGGCGACGAGCAGTACTTC.

This clone appeared once. V is TRBV28 and J is TRBJ2-7; D uncertain. Deletions cut 5 bases from V and 5 bases from J, with 16 bases between. Per germline, CDR1 MDHEN and CDR2 SYDVKM. CDR3 size: 14 residues. CDR3 nucleotides: TGTGCCAGCAGTCCCCATTATTGGACCCACGAGCAGTACTTC. Protein sequence: CASSPHYWTHEQYF.

The J gene is TRBJ2-7, the V gene TRBV6-6; 7 positions agree with TRBD1. The CDR3 consists of 15 residues. With 6 bases clipped from V and 2 bases from J, the junction kept 10 bases outside the gene matches. CDR1 and CDR2 from the germline V gene are MNHNY and SVGAGI (reference sequence). In DNA, the CDR3 is TGTGCCAGCAGATCCTCCGGGACAGCTACCTACGAGCAGTACTTC. Translating gives CASRSSGTATYEQYF.

The genes are TRBV5-6 and TRBJ2-1, with a possible D match to TRBD2 (6 bases). CDR1 and CDR2 (germline): SGHDT, YYEEEE. The length of the CDR3 is 14 residues. V was trimmed by 4 bases and J by 1 base, leaving 9 bases between them. The chain's CDR3 is CASSHRGSYNEQFF. Written as DNA, the CDR3 is TGTGCCAGCAGCCACCGGGGGTCCTACAATGAGCAGTTCTTC.

V is TRBV7-8 and J is TRBJ1-6, with 11 bases fitting TRBD1. CDR1 is SGHVS, CDR2 FQNEAQ, per germline. The V gene end was trimmed by 4 bases and the J gene end by 9 bases; junction bases not matched to a gene: 5. The CDR3 contains 15 residues. Written as DNA, the CDR3 is TGTGCCAGCAGCTGGGGACAGGGGGACGTTTCACCCCTCCACTTT. Its protein product is CASSWGQGDVSPLHF.

The CDR3 is CASPLPGEAFF. The CDR3 DNA reads TGTGCCAGCCCCCTACCGGGTGAAGCTTTCTTT. The V and J genes are TRBV27 and TRBJ1-1, with D unresolved. The CDR3 consists of 11 residues. Germline V gives CDR1 MNHEY, CDR2 SMNVEV (reference sequence). V was clipped by 8 bases and J by 7 bases, with 11 bases between them.

This rearrangement joins TRBV5-6 to TRBJ2-5; D unclear. The germline V gene encodes CDR1 SGHDT and CDR2 YYEEEE. The ends were cut back, 4 bases at V and 5 bases at J, with 15 bases in the middle. There are 14 residues in the CDR3. The CDR3 DNA sequence: TGTGCCAGCAGCAAAGACCCGCTTAGTGAGACCCAGTACTTC. The encoded protein is CASSKDPLSETQYF.

DNA of the CDR3: TGTGCCAGCAGCTCCCGGACGGGGACCGGGGAGCTGTTTTTT. This translates into CASSSRTGTGELFF. The chain is built from TRBV11-3 and TRBJ2-2; D possibly corresponds to TRBD2 (5 bases). V was clipped by 4 bases and J by 5 bases, with 11 bases between them. CDR1 is SGHNT and CDR2 is YENEEA in the germline V gene. CDR3 size: 14 residues. The full variable domain, completed using reference TRBV11-3 and TRBJ2-2, is EAGVVQSPRYKIIEKKQPVAFWCNPISGHNTLYWYLQNLGQGPELLIRYENEEAVDDSQLPKDRFSAERLKGVDSTLKIQPAELGDSAVYLCASSSRTGTGELFFGEGSRLTVL.

The chain couples TRBV19 to TRBJ2-7; 9 positions agree with TRBD1. Germline V lookup: CDR1 LNHDA, CDR2 SQIVND (reference sequence). The CDR3 covers 14 residues. V lost 7 bases and J lost 3; bases outside the gene matches: 7. CDR3 sequence reads: CASTKGQGYYEQYF. The CDR3 coding sequence is TGTGCCAGTACTAAGGGACAGGGCTACTACGAGCAGTACTTC.

This rearrangement joins TRBV2 to TRBJ2-5, with 9 bases fitting TRBD2. Germline V CDR1 and CDR2: SNHLY, FYNNEI. The CDR3 has 15 amino acids. The V segment lost 4 bases and the J segment 2 bases; nucleotides outside the gene matches: 5. The CDR3 coding sequence is TGTGCCAGCAGTGTAGCGGGGGATCTGCAAGAGACCCAGTACTTC. Its protein is CASSVAGDLQETQYF.

V is TRBV9 and J is TRBJ1-3; possibly TRBD1 for D (5 bases). Germline V CDR1 and CDR2: SGDLS, YYNGEE. The CDR3 covers 15 residues. Trimming removed 4 bases at V and 4 bases at J, with 15 bases between. In DNA form, the CDR3 reads TGTGCCAGCAGCCTAAGTCAGGGCTCGGGAAACACCATATATTTT. This sequence encodes CASSLSQGSGNTIYF.

This sequence joins TRBV5-1 and TRBJ1-1; D is perhaps TRBD1 (6 bases). The V end was cut by 4 bases, the J end by 1 base, with 11 bases between. This CDR3 has 14 amino acids. The germline V gene encodes CDR1 SGHRS and CDR2 YFSETQ. The CDR3 region is CASSRTVPNTEAFF. The CDR3 nucleotides are TGCGCCAGCAGCCGGACAGTGCCGAACACTGAAGCTTTCTTT.

The J gene is TRBJ1-2, the V gene TRBV29-1; 9 bases match TRBD1. Losses at the gene ends were 7 bases for V and 4 bases for J; bases not matched to a gene: 7. The V gene's germline CDR1 is SQVTM and CDR2 ANQGSEA. The CDR3 is 13 residues long. CDR3 residues: CSAYRGLGYGYTF. The CDR3 DNA is TGCAGCGCTTACAGGGGGCTGGGCTATGGCTACACCTTC.